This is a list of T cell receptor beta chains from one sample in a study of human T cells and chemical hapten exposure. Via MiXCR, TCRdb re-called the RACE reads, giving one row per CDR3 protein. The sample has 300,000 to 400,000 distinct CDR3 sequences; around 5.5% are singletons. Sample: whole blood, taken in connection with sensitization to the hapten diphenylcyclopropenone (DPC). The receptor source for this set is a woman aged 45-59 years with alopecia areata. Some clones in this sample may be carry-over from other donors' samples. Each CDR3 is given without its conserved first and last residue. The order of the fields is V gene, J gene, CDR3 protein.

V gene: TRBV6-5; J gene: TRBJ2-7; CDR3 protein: ASSYLRGPSDEQY
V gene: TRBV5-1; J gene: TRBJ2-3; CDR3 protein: ASSLTRYTDTQY
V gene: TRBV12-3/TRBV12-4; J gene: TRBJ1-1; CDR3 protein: ASSKNPLGANTEAF
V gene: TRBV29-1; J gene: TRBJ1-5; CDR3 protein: SVEGPGNQPQH
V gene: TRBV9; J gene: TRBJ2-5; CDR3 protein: ASSVGTVQETQY
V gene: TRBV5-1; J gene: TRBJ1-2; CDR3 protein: ASSYTVGPYGYT
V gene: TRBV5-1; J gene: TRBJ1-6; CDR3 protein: ASGEESPWNSPLH
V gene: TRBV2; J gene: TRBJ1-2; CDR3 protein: ASSEVHSQGYT
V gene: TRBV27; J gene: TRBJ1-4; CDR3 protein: ATKIYPTNEKLF
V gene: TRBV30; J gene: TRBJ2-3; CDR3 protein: AWSVTDTQY
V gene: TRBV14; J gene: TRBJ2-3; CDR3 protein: ASSQDRAQPGAFTDTQY
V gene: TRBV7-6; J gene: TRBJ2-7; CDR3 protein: ASSSGLAGGEQY
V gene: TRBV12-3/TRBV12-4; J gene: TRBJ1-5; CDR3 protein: ASSSLRAGEPQH
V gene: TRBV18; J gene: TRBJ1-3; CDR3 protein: ASSPRGGAVAGNTIY
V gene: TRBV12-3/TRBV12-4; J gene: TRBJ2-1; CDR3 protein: ASRGAPEGEQF
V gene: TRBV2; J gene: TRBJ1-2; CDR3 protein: ASSSGTGRGYT
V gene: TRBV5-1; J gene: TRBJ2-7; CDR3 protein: ASRNLAGRAYEQY
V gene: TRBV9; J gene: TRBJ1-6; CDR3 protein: ASSPGGTDNSPLH
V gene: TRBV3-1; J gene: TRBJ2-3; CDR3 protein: ASSQDGGAKIDTQY
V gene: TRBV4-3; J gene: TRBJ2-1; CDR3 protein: ASSQGSGRANEQF
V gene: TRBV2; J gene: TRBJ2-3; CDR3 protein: ASSEGKRTPSTDTQY
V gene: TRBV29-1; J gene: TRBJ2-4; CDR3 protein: SARTGAKNIQY
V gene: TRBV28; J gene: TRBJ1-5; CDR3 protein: ASIPGGGASQPQH
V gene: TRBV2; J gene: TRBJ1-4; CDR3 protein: ASKTERAGNEKLF
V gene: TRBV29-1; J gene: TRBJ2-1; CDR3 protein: SVGDRAYNEQF
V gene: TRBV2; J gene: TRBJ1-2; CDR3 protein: ASNQGTAGYT
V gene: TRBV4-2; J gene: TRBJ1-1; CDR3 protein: ASTPSGAGTEAF
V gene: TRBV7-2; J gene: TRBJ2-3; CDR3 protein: ASSNLAGGPGTDTQY
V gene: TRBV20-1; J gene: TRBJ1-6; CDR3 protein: SARRDRVKNSPLH
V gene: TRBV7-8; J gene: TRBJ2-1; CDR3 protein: ASSKFDNEQF
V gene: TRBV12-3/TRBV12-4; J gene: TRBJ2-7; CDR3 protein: ATTAGFSGEQY